Following are 19 T cell receptor beta chains from one sample sequenced in a study of molecular identifiers for immune sequencing clone quantification. TCRdb called the PCR reads again in MiXCR, with one record for every CDR3 protein. This table has just under 650,000 distinct CDR3 sequences, 20% appearing once. Sequenced input: naive CD8+ T cells from blood, with Jurkat cell RNA spiked in. As for subset: FACS-sorted CD8+CD4-CCR7+CD45RA+ naive T cells. The receptor set was obtained from a human donor in good health. Some libraries in this study had Jurkat cell RNA spiked in.

In its sample, this clonotype was seen many times. The CDR3 loop reads CASSPLIGGPGNTQYF. In nucleotides, the CDR3 is TGTGCCAGCAGCCCTCTGATAGGGGGCCCAGGGAATACGCAGTATTTT. This chain uses TRBV7-2 with TRBJ2-3; 7 positions agree with TRBD1. V was pared by 5 bases and J by 7 bases, with 15 bases of the junction left unmatched. Germline V gene sequence: CDR1 SGHTA, CDR2 FQGNSA. The CDR3 extends over 16 amino acids.

Comments on this clonotype: This may arise from a read error, as a much more abundant clone is one base away. The V call is TRBV5-3, the J call TRBJ1-1; weak D call: TRBD1 (6 bases). TRBV5-3 counts as an open reading frame of uncertain function. V was shortened by 8 bases and J by 1 base, with 24 bases between the two germline ends. The CDR3 is 17 residues long. The CDR3 DNA follows: TGTGCCAGCAGCCCTCTCAGGGGACACATGACGAACACTGAAGCTTTCTTT. Translation gives CASSPLRGHMTNTEAFF.

On this clonotype itself: A much larger clone is a single base away; this may be a read error. The rearrangement uses TRBV2 and TRBJ1-1, with TRBD1 as a possible D gene (6 bases). The CDR3 is 17 amino acids. In germline, CDR1 is SNHLY, CDR2 FYNNEI. Trimming removed 8 bases from V and 4 bases from J, with 26 bases in between. CDR3 DNA sequence: TGTGCCAGCGCTCAGGGGAGATCGGGACACCCGAGCACTGAAGCTTTCTTT. It specifies CASAQGRSGHPSTEAFF.

A word on this clonotype: A read error may account for a junction end that differs from germline. The rearrangement joins TRBV7-9 to TRBJ1-4; weak D call: TRBD1 (5 bases). The CDR3 has 15 residues. Germline values: CDR1 SEHNR, CDR2 FQNEAQ (reference sequence). In DNA form, the CDR3 reads TGCGCCAGCAGTCGTCCTGACAGAGAGGGTGAAAAACTGTTTTTT. It yields the protein CASSRPDREGEKLFF.

This clonotype has more than one count but fewer than ten. The J gene is TRBJ2-6, the V gene TRBV5-5; D is undetermined. Trimming removed 0 bases at V and 0 bases at J, with 10 bases between. The CDR3 spans 17 residues. Germline V CDR1 and CDR2: SGHKS, YYEKEE (reference sequence). The CDR3 reads CASSLAGRISGANVLTF. CDR3 DNA sequence: TGTGCCAGCAGCTTGGCAGGAAGAATCTCTGGGGCCAACGTCCTGACTTTC.

There are many counts of this clonotype. The J gene is TRBJ2-3, the V gene TRBV7-2; possibly TRBD2 for D (5 bases). CDR1 and CDR2 from the germline V gene are SGHTA and FQGNSA. The CDR3 length is 15 residues. Trimming pared 1 base from V and 0 bases from J, leaving 8 bases between. The CDR3 sequence: CASSLVGLSTDTQYF. The CDR3 DNA is TGTGCCAGCAGCTTAGTTGGACTCAGCACAGATACGCAGTATTTT.

This clonotype occurred many times. J is TRBJ2-5 and V is TRBV5-1; D is tentatively TRBD1 or TRBD2 (5 bases each). The CDR3 covers 15 residues. Germline-derived CDR1 and CDR2 are SGHRS and YFSETQ. Trimming pared 3 bases from V and 5 bases from J, leaving 17 bases between. CDR3 protein: CASSSPRDGRETQYF. DNA for the CDR3: TGCGCCAGCAGCTCACCCCGGGACGGGCGGGAGACCCAGTACTTC.

In its sample, this clonotype was seen a few times. V usage is TRBV20-1 and J usage is TRBJ2-7, with 8 positions matching TRBD2. Germline V lookup: CDR1 DFQATT, CDR2 SNEGSKA (reference sequence). Trimming took 3 bases from V and 4 from J; bases not matched to a gene: 17. This CDR3 comprises 17 residues. The CDR3 region has the DNA TGCAGTGCTAGGCCCTCCGGGACTAGTTGGTCCGTATACGAGCAGTACTTC. Encoded protein: CSARPSGTSWSVYEQYF.

This clonotype was recorded a few times. The gene calls are TRBV30 and TRBJ2-3; TRBD2 agrees at 14 bases. The germline V gene has CDR1 GTSNPN and CDR2 SVGIG (reference sequence). The trim removed 2 bases at V and 5 bases at J, leaving 6 bases unmatched. The CDR3 contains 16 residues. The CDR3 protein is CAWSQTSGGVLDTQYF. CDR3 nucleotide sequence: TGTGCCTGGAGTCAGACTAGCGGGGGGGTTTTAGATACGCAGTATTTT.

The table lists this clonotype with many counts. The V gene is TRBV7-2, the J gene TRBJ2-7; 12 nucleotides agree with TRBD2. V lost 2 bases and J lost 4; bases outside the gene matches: 3. CDR3 size: 15 residues. Germline V gene sequence: CDR1 SGHTA, CDR2 FQGNSA. The DNA for the CDR3 is TGTGCCAGCAGCTTAACTAGCGGGGGGATGTACGAGCAGTACTTC. This gives the protein CASSLTSGGMYEQYF.

This clonotype was observed a few times. The chain's CDR3 is CASSAQASLNQPQHF. The CDR3 DNA sequence: TGTGCCAGCAGCGCCCAAGCGAGTTTAAATCAGCCCCAGCATTTT. V gene TRBV7-8 combines with J gene TRBJ1-5; D is ambiguous. The CDR3 is 15 amino acids. The germline CDR1 and CDR2 sequences are SGHVS and FQNEAQ. V was shortened by 5 bases and J by 4 bases, with 15 bases between the two germline ends.

There are many counts of this clonotype. V usage is TRBV9 and J usage is TRBJ1-1, with D maybe TRBD1 (6 bases). Trimming cost V 0 bases and J 7 bases, with 10 bases left between them. Germline CDR1 reads SGDLS; CDR2 reads YYNGEE. The length of the CDR3 is 13 residues. Here the CDR3 DNA reads TGTGCCAGCAGCGTAGAGGGGGGGGATGAAGCTTTCTTT. Translated, it gives CASSVEGGDEAFF.

This clonotype was detected a few times. V is TRBV14 and J is TRBJ2-7, with D possibly matching TRBD1 (6 bases). Per the germline V gene, CDR1 is SGHDN and CDR2 is FVKESK. CDR3 size: 16 residues. V was clipped by 0 bases and J by 2 bases, with 14 bases between them. In nucleotides, the CDR3 is TGTGCCAGCAGCCAAGACGTCGGGACACGAGCCTACGAGCAGTACTTC. Its translation is CASSQDVGTRAYEQYF.

This rearrangement joins TRBV27 to TRBJ1-5, with 8 nucleotides matching TRBD1. This CDR3 spans 14 amino acids. V shed 6 bases and J 4 bases; nucleotides not matched to a gene: 5. The germline V gene encodes CDR1 MNHEY and CDR2 SMNVEV (reference sequence). DNA of the CDR3: TGTGCCAGCAGATCTGGACAGGGAAATCAGCCCCAGCATTTT. It yields the protein CASRSGQGNQPQHF.

A few counts support this clonotype. This clone may be a read error of a much larger clone one base away. The gene calls are TRBV20-1 and TRBJ2-7, with TRBD2 as a possible D gene (6 bases). The germline V gene has CDR1 DFQATT and CDR2 SNEGSKA (reference sequence). CDR3 size: 14 residues. CDR3 sequence: CSAQWDSLSYGQYF. The CDR3 nucleotides are TGCAGTGCTCAGTGGGACTCCCTCTCCTACGGGCAGTACTTC.

Turning to this clonotype: This may come from a read error, since a much larger clone is one base off. This chain links TRBV20-1 with TRBJ2-7; 13 positions match TRBD2. Germline V gene sequence: CDR1 DFQATT, CDR2 SNEGSKA (reference sequence). The V segment lost 6 bases and the J segment 6 bases; nucleotides outside the gene matches: 5. The CDR3 loop spans 13 amino acids. CDR3 amino acids: CSAWTSGGCEQYF. CDR3 in DNA: TGCAGTGCCTGGACTAGCGGGGGATGCGAGCAGTACTTC.

In regard to this clonotype: Since a much larger clone is just one base distant, this may be a read error. The rearrangement joins TRBV19 to TRBJ1-2, with a possible D match to TRBD1 (5 bases). The V end was cut by 2 bases, the J end by 7 bases, with 17 bases between. Germline CDR1 LNHDA, CDR2 SQIVND (reference sequence). The CDR3 length is 15 residues. The CDR3 DNA reads TGTGCCAGTAGTATACTTCTTCAGGGAGCGGCTGGCTACACCTTC. Amino acid sequence: CASSILLQGAAGYTF.

This chain connects TRBV7-6 to TRBJ2-3, with TRBD2 matching 11 bases. V dropped 3 bases and J dropped 4; count of bases not matched to a gene: 6. CDR1 SGHVS and CDR2 FNYEAQ come from the germline V gene. This CDR3 region has 16 residues. Here the CDR3 reads CASSFSSGRPPDTQYF. The CDR3 nucleotides read TGTGCCAGCAGCTTTTCTAGCGGGAGGCCCCCAGATACGCAGTATTTT. The full variable domain, with the rest looked up from reference TRBV7-6 and TRBJ2-3, is GAGVSQSPRYKVTKRGQDVALRCDPISGHVSLYWYRQALGQGPEFLTYFNYEAQQDKSGLPNDRFSAERPEGSISTLTIQRTEQRDSAMYRCASSFSSGRPPDTQYFGPGTRLTVL.

This clonotype was counted many times. The rearrangement uses TRBV9 and TRBJ1-1, with D possibly being TRBD1 (5 bases). Between the trimmed V and J ends, which lost 4 bases and 4 bases, there was a span of 20 bases. Germline V gene sequence: CDR1 SGDLS, CDR2 YYNGEE. This CDR3 is 16 amino acids long. The DNA of the CDR3 is TGTGCCAGCAGCTACGGAGGGGCACACTCGGGCACTGAAGCTTTCTTT. Protein: CASSYGGAHSGTEAFF.